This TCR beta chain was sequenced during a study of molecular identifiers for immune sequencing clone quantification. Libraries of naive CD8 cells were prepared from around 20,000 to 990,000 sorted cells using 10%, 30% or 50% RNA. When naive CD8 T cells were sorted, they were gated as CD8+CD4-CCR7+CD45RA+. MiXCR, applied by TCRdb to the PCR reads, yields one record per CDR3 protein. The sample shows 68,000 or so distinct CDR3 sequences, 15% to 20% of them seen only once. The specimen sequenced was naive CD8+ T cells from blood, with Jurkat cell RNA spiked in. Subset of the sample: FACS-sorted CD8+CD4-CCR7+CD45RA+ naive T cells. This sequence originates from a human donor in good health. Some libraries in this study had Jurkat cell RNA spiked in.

The CDR3 DNA is TGTGCCGGCAAGGGCCCCGGCCTAGCGGGGGATTACGAGCAGTACTTC. Amino acids: CAGKGPGLAGDYEQYF. The rearrangement joins TRBV12-3 or TRBV12-4 to TRBJ2-7, with 10 bases matching TRBD2. The CDR3 is 16 residues long. The V gene end was trimmed by 11 bases and the J gene end by 4 bases; junction bases not matched to a gene: 17.